A single sample gave rise to the 24 T cell receptor beta chains below, sequenced in a study of long-term antiretroviral therapy in people with HIV. An immunoSEQ assay, version v3.0, was performed at survey level. Generated by immunoSEQ multiplex PCR, the TCRdb table keeps only in-frame clones and is missing some. The sample lists roughly 30,000 clones, around 90% occurring once. The sequencing used unsorted PBMCs, collected 3.2 years before starting antiretroviral therapy. The receptors shown here come from a man aged 45-65 years with HIV.

This chain connects TRBV30 to TRBJ1-5; TRBD1 is a possible D gene (5 bases). The CDR3 spans 14 residues. Trimming took off 0 bases at V and 5 bases at J, with 11 bases between the two ends. The V gene's germline CDR1 is GTSNPN and CDR2 SVGIG (reference sequence). CDR3 in DNA: TGTGCCTGGAGTGTCGGACAATTTGATCAGCCCCAGCATTTT. Translating it yields CAWSVGQFDQPQHF.

The chain couples TRBV7-8 to TRBJ1-2, with D possibly being TRBD1 (5 bases). This CDR3 region has 13 residues. CDR1 SGHVS and CDR2 FQNEAQ come from the germline V gene. The V end lost 5 bases, the J end lost 4 bases, and 11 bases lay between the germline ends. The CDR3 bases are TGTGCCAGCAGCGTAAGCGGGGCCTATGGCTACACCTTC. Protein sequence: CASSVSGAYGYTF.

This sequence joins TRBV10-3 and TRBJ2-7; D call uncertain. The CDR3 is made up of 14 amino acids. V shed 6 bases and J shed 3 bases, with 15 bases lying between them. The germline V gene encodes CDR1 ENHRY and CDR2 SYGVKD. The chain's CDR3 is CAIRPRPDGYEQYF. CDR3 DNA sequence: TGTGCCATCAGGCCCCGGCCGGACGGCTACGAGCAGTACTTC.

The chain carries TRBV7-3 and TRBJ2-7, with D uncertain. CDR3 length equals 13 residues. Deletions cut 2 bases from V and 4 bases from J, with 9 bases between. CDR1 is SGHTA, CDR2 FQGTGA, per germline. The CDR3 spells CASSLSPHYEQYF. The DNA for the CDR3 is TGTGCCAGCAGCTTATCGCCCCATTACGAGCAGTACTTC.

The sample holds one count of this clone. The genes are TRBV5-4 and TRBJ2-7; 7 bases are a match to TRBD2. CDR1 and CDR2 (germline): SGHNT, YYREEE (reference sequence). V dropped 1 base and J dropped 9; count of bases not matched to a gene: 10. This CDR3 comprises 14 residues. The CDR3 is CASSLSGGPKMQYF. The CDR3 DNA reads as TGTGCCAGCAGCTTGTCGGGAGGTCCAAAAATGCAGTACTTC.

This chain connects TRBV5-1 to TRBJ1-4, with D possibly being TRBD1 (5 bases). Looked up from germline, CDR1 is SGHRS and CDR2 is YFSETQ. Trimming removed 5 bases at V and 7 bases at J, with 12 bases between. This CDR3 contains 13 residues. CDR3: CASSSFGGEKLFF. CDR3 DNA sequence: TGCGCCAGCAGTTCCTTCGGGGGTGAAAAACTGTTTTTT.

The gene calls are TRBV29-1 and TRBJ1-2, with 10 bases fitting TRBD1. The CDR3 length is 10 residues. V lost 6 bases to trimming and J lost 12 bases; unmatched junction nucleotides: 4. Germline assignment: CDR1 SQVTM and CDR2 ANQGSEA. CDR3 bases: TGCAGCGTAGGGACAGGGGTCGACACCTTC. Translated: CSVGTGVDTF.

The chain couples TRBV11-2 to TRBJ1-2; possible D gene TRBD1, 6 bases. This CDR3 is built from 16 residues. Germline V gene lookup returns CDR1 SGHAT and CDR2 FQNNGV. Between the trimmed V and J ends, which lost 5 bases and 0 bases, there was a span of 16 bases. The DNA for the CDR3 is TGTGCCAGCAGCCTAGGTCAGGGGTTAGCTAACTATGGCTACACCTTC. Translated: CASSLGQGLANYGYTF.

V and J are TRBV5-1 and TRBJ2-3, with 9 bases fitting TRBD2. This CDR3 contains 16 residues. Germline values: CDR1 SGHRS, CDR2 YFSETQ. J lost 2 bases, V lost 0 bases, and 4 bases had no gene match. The CDR3 here is CASSLVGTSYTDTQYF. Here the CDR3 DNA reads TGCGCCAGCAGCTTGGTGGGGACTAGCTACACAGATACGCAGTATTTT.

The J gene is TRBJ2-2, the V gene TRBV25-1; 11 nucleotides line up with TRBD2. Per germline, CDR1 MGHDK and CDR2 SYGVNS. Unmatched junction bases numbered 8, after V lost 1 base and J lost 7 bases. The CDR3 contains 17 residues. CDR3 in DNA: TGTGCCAGCAGTGAATGGTTAGCGGGGGGGCCGGACGGGGAGCTGTTTTTT. It is translated as CASSEWLAGGPDGELFF.

V gene TRBV7-2 combines with J gene TRBJ1-5; TRBD1 is a possible D gene (5 bases). In germline, CDR1 is SGHTA, CDR2 FQGNSA. V shed 5 bases and J shed 6 bases, with 14 bases lying between them. This CDR3 contains 14 residues. In nucleotides, the CDR3 is TGTGCCAGCAGCCCACGGAGGGGCCTTCAGCCCCAGCATTTT. This encodes CASSPRRGLQPQHF.

V is TRBV7-2 and J is TRBJ1-2; TRBD1 might be the D (5 bases). The CDR3 consists of 13 residues. Germline CDR1 reads SGHTA; CDR2 reads FQGNSA. V was trimmed by 5 bases and J by 4 bases, leaving 11 bases between them. The CDR3 sequence is CASSPPDTYGYTF. The CDR3 DNA reads as TGTGCCAGCAGCCCCCCGGACACCTATGGCTACACCTTC.

This rearrangement joins TRBV5-1 to TRBJ2-5; maybe TRBD2 (6 bases). This CDR3 region has 14 residues. Germline assignment: CDR1 SGHRS and CDR2 YFSETQ. V lost 4 bases, J lost 5 bases, and 15 bases lay in between. CDR3 bases: TGCGCCAGCAGCCTGGGAAGGCGGGGCGAGACCCAGTACTTC. It is translated as CASSLGRRGETQYF.

The chain combines TRBV2 with TRBJ2-3, with 12 positions matching TRBD2. The CDR3 consists of 14 residues. The junction had 1 base not matched to a gene; V was cut back by 5 bases and J by 4 bases. CDR1 and CDR2 from the germline V gene are SNHLY and FYNNEI. The CDR3 loop reads CASSRTSGADTQYF. CDR3 DNA: TGTGCCAGCAGTCGGACTAGCGGGGCAGATACGCAGTATTTT. Supplemented by reference TRBV2 and TRBJ2-3, the full variable domain reads EPEVTQTPSHQVTQMGQEVILRCVPISNHLYFYWYRQILGQKVEFLVSFYNNEISEKSEIFDDQFSVERPDGSNFTLKIRSTKLEDSAMYFCASSRTSGADTQYFGPGTRLTVL.

The chain employs TRBV2 and TRBJ1-1, with D possibly TRBD1 on 6 matching bases. Germline CDR1 and CDR2: SNHLY and FYNNEI. V was cut by 2 bases and J by 7 bases, with 14 bases left in between. There are 14 residues in the CDR3. This CDR3 is CASSESRTALEAFF. The CDR3, as DNA: TGTGCCAGCAGTGAATCAAGGACAGCGCTTGAAGCTTTCTTT.

The chain carries TRBV5-8 and TRBJ2-1; 10 bases line up with TRBD1. This CDR3 is built from 16 residues. Germline V lookup: CDR1 SGHTS, CDR2 YDEGEE. J lost 8 bases, V lost 1 base, and 9 bases had no gene match. CDR3 amino acids: CASSLWGTGVTHEQFF. DNA for the CDR3: TGTGCCAGCAGCTTGTGGGGGACAGGGGTTACGCATGAGCAGTTCTTC.

This chain connects TRBV30 to TRBJ1-1; D not certain. Germline CDR1 reads GTSNPN; CDR2 reads SVGIG (reference sequence). Trimming removed 1 base at V and 10 bases at J, with 16 bases between. CDR3 size: 13 residues. The CDR3 spells CAWSETTVSGAFF. The CDR3 coding sequence is TGTGCCTGGAGTGAGACGACCGTTTCTGGAGCTTTCTTT. Filled out from reference TRBV30 and TRBJ1-1, the complete variable domain reads SQTIHQWPATLVQPVGSPLSLECTVEGTSNPNLYWYRQAAGRGLQLLFYSVGIGQISSEVPQNLSASRPQDRQFILSSKKLLLSDSGFYLCAWSETTVSGAFFGQGTRLTVV.

By its share, this clone is medium-sized. This chain uses TRBV5-4 with TRBJ2-7; 7 bases map to TRBD2. V gave up 5 bases and J gave up 3 bases; unmatched junction bases: 5. Germline V gene data show CDR1 as SGHNT and CDR2 as YYREEE (reference sequence). The CDR3 has 13 amino acids. In nucleotides, the CDR3 is TGTGCCAGCAGTCGGGGGGTCCACTACGAGCAGTACTTC. It yields the protein CASSRGVHYEQYF.

The chain links TRBV7-2 to TRBJ2-7; D is possibly TRBD2 (7 bases). The germline V gene encodes CDR1 SGHTA and CDR2 FQGNSA. V lost 1 base to trimming and J lost 3 bases, with 19 bases between them. CDR3 length: 17 amino acids. The chain's CDR3 is CASSLGGLWGGGYEQYF. The CDR3 DNA reads as TGTGCCAGCAGCTTAGGTGGTTTGTGGGGGGGCGGCTACGAGCAGTACTTC.

This clone was counted a few times. The J gene is TRBJ2-7, the V gene TRBV9; D is undetermined. The V end was cut by 2 bases, the J end by 6 bases, with 9 bases between. Per the germline V gene, CDR1 is SGDLS and CDR2 is YYNGEE. The CDR3 loop spans 12 amino acids. CDR3 residues: CASSVLLGEQYF. In nucleotides, the CDR3 is TGTGCCAGCAGCGTGTTACTGGGCGAGCAGTACTTC.

The V and J genes are TRBV7-7 and TRBJ2-5; unclear D gene. Looked up from germline, CDR1 is SSHAT and CDR2 is FNYEAQ (reference sequence). The CDR3 extends over 12 amino acids. V dropped 6 bases and J dropped 5 bases, with 10 bases sitting between them. CDR3 sequence: CASSPAAETQYF. As DNA, the CDR3 is TGTGCCAGCAGTCCTGCCGCGGAGACCCAGTACTTC.

The chain joins TRBV6-4 to TRBJ1-5; no definite D call. Trimming pared 4 bases from V and 0 bases from J, leaving 7 bases between. Germline-derived CDR1 and CDR2 are MRHNA and SNTAGT. The CDR3 is 14 amino acids. CDR3 in amino acids: CASSVDHSNQPQHF. The CDR3 DNA follows: TGTGCCAGCAGTGTTGACCATAGCAATCAGCCCCAGCATTTT.

The chain links TRBV27 to TRBJ2-2; D is perhaps TRBD1 or TRBD2 (5 bases each). The CDR3 has 15 residues. The V gene's germline CDR1 is MNHEY and CDR2 SMNVEV (reference sequence). Between the trimmed V and J ends, which lost 3 bases and 2 bases, there was a span of 10 bases. The CDR3 DNA reads as TGTGCCAGCAGTTTGGGGACGGCTAACACCGGGGAGCTGTTTTTT. Protein product: CASSLGTANTGELFF.

V usage is TRBV9 and J usage is TRBJ1-2, with no clear D. The germline gives CDR1 SGDLS, CDR2 YYNGEE. The CDR3 is made up of 14 amino acids. Deletions cut 0 bases from V and 3 bases from J, with 9 bases between. In DNA form, the CDR3 reads TGTGCCAGCAGCGTAGATCCGTCCTACTATGGCTACACCTTC. Its protein is CASSVDPSYYGYTF.